This TCR beta chain was sequenced during a study of blood T cell repertoires in COVID-19. Authors' methods: The authors estimated nucleated cell counts from reference gene primer amplification. Some clones are missing from TCRdb's copy, which holds only in-frame ones; the method was immunoSEQ multiplex PCR. That table is the source of V, J and clone size, and D and trimming were worked out from the DNA. There are over 600,000 clones in the sample; 75% to 90% occur only once, and 0.2% to 0.3% lies in the top ten. The CDR3 length is 15 residues. Germline V gene sequence: CDR1 LGHNT, CDR2 FRNRAP. The V gene lost 1 base and the J gene lost 6 bases, with 15 bases spanning the gap.

What was sequenced was peripheral blood. The clonotype was recovered from a woman in her late teens or twenties with acute or convalescent COVID-19. This sequence joins TRBV12-5 and TRBJ1-1; D may be TRBD1 (6 bases). The CDR3, as DNA: TGTGCTAGTGGTTTGGCCCTCCAGGGGACGGCTGAAGCTTTCTTT. It codes for CASGLALQGTAEAFF.